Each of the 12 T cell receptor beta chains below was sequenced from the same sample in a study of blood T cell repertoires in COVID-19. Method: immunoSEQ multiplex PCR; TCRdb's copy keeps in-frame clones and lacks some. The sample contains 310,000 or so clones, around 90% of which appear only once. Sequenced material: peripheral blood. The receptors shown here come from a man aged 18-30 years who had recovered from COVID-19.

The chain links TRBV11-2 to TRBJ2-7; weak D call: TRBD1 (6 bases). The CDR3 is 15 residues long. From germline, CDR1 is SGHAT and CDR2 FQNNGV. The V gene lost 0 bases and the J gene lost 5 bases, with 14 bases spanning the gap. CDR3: CASSLDLGRGHEQYF. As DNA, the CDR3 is TGTGCCAGCAGCTTAGATCTCGGCAGGGGCCACGAGCAGTACTTC.

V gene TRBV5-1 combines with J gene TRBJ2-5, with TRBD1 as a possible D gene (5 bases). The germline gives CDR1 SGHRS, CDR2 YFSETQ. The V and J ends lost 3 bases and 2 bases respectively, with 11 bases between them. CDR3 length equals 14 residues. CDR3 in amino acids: CASSYASGQETQYF. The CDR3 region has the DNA TGCGCCAGCAGCTACGCCTCAGGGCAAGAGACCCAGTACTTC.

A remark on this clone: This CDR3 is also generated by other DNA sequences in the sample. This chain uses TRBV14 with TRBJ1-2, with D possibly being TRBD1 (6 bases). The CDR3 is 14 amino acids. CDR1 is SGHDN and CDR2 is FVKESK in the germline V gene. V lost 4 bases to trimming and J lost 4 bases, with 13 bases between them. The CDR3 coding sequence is TGTGCCAGCAGCCTGTTACAGGGTAGCTATGGCTACACCTTC. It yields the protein CASSLLQGSYGYTF.

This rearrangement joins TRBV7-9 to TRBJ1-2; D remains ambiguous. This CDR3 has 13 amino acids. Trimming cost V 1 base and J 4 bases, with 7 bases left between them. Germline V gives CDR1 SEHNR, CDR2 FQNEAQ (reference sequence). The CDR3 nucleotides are TGTGCCAGCAGCTTAGGCACAGTCTATGGCTACACCTTC. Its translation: CASSLGTVYGYTF.

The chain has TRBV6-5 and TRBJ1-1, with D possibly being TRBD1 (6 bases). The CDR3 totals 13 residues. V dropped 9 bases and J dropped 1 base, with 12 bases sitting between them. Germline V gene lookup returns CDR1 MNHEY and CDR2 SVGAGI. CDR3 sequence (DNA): TGTGCCAGTCTAACCAGGGGGAACACTGAAGCTTTCTTT. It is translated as CASLTRGNTEAFF.

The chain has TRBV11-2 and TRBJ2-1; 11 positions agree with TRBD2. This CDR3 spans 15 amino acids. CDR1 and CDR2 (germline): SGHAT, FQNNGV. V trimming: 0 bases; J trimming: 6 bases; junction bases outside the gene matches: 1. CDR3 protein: CASSLETSGSNEQFF. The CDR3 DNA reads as TGTGCCAGCAGCTTAGAAACTAGCGGGAGCAATGAGCAGTTCTTC.

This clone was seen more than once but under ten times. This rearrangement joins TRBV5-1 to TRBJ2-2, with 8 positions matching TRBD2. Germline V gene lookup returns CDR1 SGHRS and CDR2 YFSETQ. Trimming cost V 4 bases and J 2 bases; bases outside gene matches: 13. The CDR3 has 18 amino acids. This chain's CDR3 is CASSPAPLLAGNTGELFF. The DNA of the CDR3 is TGCGCCAGCAGCCCGGCCCCCCTTCTAGCGGGCAACACCGGGGAGCTGTTTTTT. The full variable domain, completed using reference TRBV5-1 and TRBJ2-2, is KAGVTQTPRYLIKTRGQQVTLSCSPISGHRSVSWYQQTPGQGLQFLFEYFSETQRNKGNFPGRFSGRQFSNSRSEMNVSTLELGDSALYLCASSPAPLLAGNTGELFFGEGSRLTVL.

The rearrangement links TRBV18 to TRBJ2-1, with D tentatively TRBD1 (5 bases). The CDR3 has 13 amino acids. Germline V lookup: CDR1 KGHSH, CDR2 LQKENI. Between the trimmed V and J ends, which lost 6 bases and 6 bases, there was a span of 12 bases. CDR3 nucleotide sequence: TGTGCCAGCTCCAAGGGGAAGGTCAATGAGCAGTTCTTC. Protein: CASSKGKVNEQFF.

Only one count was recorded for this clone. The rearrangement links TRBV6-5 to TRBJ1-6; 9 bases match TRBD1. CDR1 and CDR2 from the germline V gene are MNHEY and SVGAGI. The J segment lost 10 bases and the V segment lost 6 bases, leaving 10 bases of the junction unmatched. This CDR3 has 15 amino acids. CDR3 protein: CASSLGQGWESPLHF. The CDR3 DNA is TGTGCCAGCAGCTTAGGACAGGGGTGGGAATCACCCCTCCACTTT.

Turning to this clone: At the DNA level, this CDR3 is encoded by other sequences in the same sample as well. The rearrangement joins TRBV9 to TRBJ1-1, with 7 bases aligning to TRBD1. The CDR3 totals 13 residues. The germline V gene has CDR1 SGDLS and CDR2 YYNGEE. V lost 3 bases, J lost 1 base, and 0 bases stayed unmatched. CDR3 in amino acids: CASSGQGNTEAFF. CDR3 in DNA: TGTGCCAGCAGCGGACAGGGGAACACTGAAGCTTTCTTT.

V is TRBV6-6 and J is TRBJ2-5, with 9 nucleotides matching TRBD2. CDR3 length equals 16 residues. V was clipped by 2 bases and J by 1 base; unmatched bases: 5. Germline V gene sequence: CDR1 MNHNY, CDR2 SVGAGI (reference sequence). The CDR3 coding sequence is TGTGCCAGCAGTTACGGTGCGGGAGGGCTCCAAGAGACCCAGTACTTC. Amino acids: CASSYGAGGLQETQYF.

Here the CDR3 DNA reads TGTGCCAGCAGCACCACGGGGGGAAACAATGAGCAGTTCTTC. It encodes CASSTTGGNNEQFF. This chain uses TRBV7-3 with TRBJ2-1; the match to TRBD2 covers 7 bases. J lost 5 bases, V lost 5 bases, and 6 bases had no gene match. The CDR3 is 14 residues long. In germline, CDR1 is SGHTA, CDR2 FQGTGA.